The clone carrying this TCR beta chain was observed a handful of times. Its specificity is not known. The PCR employed 60 Vbeta primers together with 13 Jbeta primers. Using immunoSEQ multiplex PCR, the repertoire was profiled, and TCRdb retains in-frame clones only, with some absent. Here the sample spans fewer than 200,000 clones, about four fifths being singletons. This CDR3 has 15 residues. Trimming cost V 6 bases and J 6 bases; bases outside gene matches: 9. Germline V lookup: CDR1 LNHDA, CDR2 SQIVND (reference sequence). This entry is derived from a study of cytomegalovirus exposure and HLA in healthy donors. Study details: The Caucasian-associated ancestry cluster held less than 85% of 398 genotyped donors.

Study observations and caveats: Later, an analysis found that common viral pathogens appeared to be linked with several of the most significant clusters. V- and J-gene trimming of TCR beta was linked (in a later analysis) to a missense DCLRE1C variant.

Sequenced input: PBMCs. The clonotype comes from a male donor in good health and CMV-seronegative. The chain has TRBV19 and TRBJ1-4; 8 positions match TRBD1. CDR3 DNA sequence: TGTGCCAGTAGCACAGGGGGGCTTACGGATGAAAAACTGTTTTTT. It is translated as CASSTGGLTDEKLFF.